This T cell receptor (beta chain) comes out of a study of Ad26.COV2.S vaccination and SARS-CoV-2 variants. Study-wide results and caveats: Spike-specific responses of CD8+ and CD4+ T cells were reported to display substantial breadth after vaccination.

Documented treatment: some 20 received Ad26.COV2.S at low or high dose, single or two shots; roughly five received placebo; per-sample allocation not given. On day 63 after the first injection, vaccine and placebo recipients gave samples. The study used a vaccine consisting of an Ad26 vector that expressed Wuhan-strain SARS-CoV-2 spike. As to this clone: Its target is not known. Distinct nucleotide sequences in the sample also encode this CDR3.

This table comes from immunoSEQ multiplex PCR, and its TCRdb copy is limited to in-frame clones, with some not included. The sample has approximately 360,000 clones, 83% seen once. This TCR came from a person aged 18 to 59 who received the Ad26.COV2.S COVID-19 vaccine or a placebo. The source was peripheral blood, collected in a trial of Ad26.COV2.S vaccine versus placebo.

In DNA form, the CDR3 reads TGCAGCGTTGGTGGCGGGGGTCAGCCCCAGCATTTT. This codes for CSVGGGGQPQHF. The V gene is TRBV29-1, the J gene TRBJ1-5, with D tentatively TRBD1 (5 bases). Looked up from germline, CDR1 is SQVTM and CDR2 is ANQGSEA. Deletions cut 4 bases from V and 6 bases from J, with 10 bases between. The CDR3 has 12 residues.